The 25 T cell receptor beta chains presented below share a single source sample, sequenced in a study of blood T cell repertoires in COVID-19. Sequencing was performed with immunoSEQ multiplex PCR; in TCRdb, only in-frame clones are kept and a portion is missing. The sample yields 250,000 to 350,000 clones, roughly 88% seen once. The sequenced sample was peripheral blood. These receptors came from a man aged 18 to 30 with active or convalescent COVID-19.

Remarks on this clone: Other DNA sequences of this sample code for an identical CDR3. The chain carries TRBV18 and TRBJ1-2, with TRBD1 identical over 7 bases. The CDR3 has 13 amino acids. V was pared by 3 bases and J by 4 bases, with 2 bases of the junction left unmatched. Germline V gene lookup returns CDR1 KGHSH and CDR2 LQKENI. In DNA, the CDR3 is TGTGCCAGCTCACCGGGACAGAGCTATGGCTACACCTTC. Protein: CASSPGQSYGYTF.

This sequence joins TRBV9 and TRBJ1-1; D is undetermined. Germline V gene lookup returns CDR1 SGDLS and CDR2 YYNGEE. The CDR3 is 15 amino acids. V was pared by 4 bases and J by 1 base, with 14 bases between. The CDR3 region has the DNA TGTGCCAGCAGCTCTTCATCTCTAGGGAACACTGAAGCTTTCTTT. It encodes CASSSSSLGNTEAFF.

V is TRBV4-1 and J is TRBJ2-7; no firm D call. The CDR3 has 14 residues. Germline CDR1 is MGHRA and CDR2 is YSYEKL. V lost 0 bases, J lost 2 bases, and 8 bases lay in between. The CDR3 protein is CASSQDVLPYEQYF. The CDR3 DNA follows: TGCGCCAGCAGCCAAGATGTCCTCCCCTACGAGCAGTACTTC.

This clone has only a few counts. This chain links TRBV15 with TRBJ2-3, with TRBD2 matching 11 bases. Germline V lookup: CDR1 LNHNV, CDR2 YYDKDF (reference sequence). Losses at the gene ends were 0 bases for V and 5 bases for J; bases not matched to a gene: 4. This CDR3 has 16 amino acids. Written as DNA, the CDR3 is TGTGCCACCAGCAGAGACTTGACTAGCGGGATAGATACGCAGTATTTT. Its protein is CATSRDLTSGIDTQYF.

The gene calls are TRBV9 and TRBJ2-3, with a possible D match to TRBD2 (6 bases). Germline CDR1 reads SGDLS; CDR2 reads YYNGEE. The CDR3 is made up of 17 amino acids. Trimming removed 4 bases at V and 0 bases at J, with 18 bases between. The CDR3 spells CASSPSGGGVSTDTQYF. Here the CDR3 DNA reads TGTGCCAGCAGCCCCAGTGGTGGCGGGGTTAGCACAGATACGCAGTATTTT.

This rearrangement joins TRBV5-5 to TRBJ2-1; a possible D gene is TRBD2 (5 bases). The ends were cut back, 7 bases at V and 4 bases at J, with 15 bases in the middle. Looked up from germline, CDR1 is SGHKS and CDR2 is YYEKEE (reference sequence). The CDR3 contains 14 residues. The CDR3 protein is CASQIQRVYNEQFF. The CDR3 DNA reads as TGTGCCAGCCAAATTCAGAGGGTTTACAATGAGCAGTTCTTC. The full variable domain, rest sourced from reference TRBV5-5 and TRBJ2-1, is DAGVTQSPTHLIKTRGQQVTLRCSPISGHKSVSWYQQVLGQGPQFIFQYYEKEERGRGNFPDRFSARQFPNYSSELNVNALLLGDSALYLCASQIQRVYNEQFFGPGTRLTVL.

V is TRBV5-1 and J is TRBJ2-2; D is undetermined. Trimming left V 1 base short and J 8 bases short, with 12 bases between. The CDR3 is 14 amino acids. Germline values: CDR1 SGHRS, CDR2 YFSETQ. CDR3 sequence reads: CASSLYTAAGELFF. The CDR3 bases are TGCGCCAGCAGCTTGTATACTGCGGCTGGGGAGCTGTTTTTT.

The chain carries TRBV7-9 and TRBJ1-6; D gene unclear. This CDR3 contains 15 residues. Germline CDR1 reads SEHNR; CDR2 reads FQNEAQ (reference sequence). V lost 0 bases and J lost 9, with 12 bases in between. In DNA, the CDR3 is TGTGCCAGCAGCTTAGCGTCCCTGAGGGTTTCACCCCTCCACTTT. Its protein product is CASSLASLRVSPLHF.

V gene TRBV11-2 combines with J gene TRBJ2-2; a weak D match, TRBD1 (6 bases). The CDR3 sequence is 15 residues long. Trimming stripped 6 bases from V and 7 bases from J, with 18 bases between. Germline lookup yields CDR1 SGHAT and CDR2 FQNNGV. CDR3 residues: CASRQTGTRGGELFF. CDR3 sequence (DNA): TGTGCCAGCAGGCAAACAGGGACCCGGGGCGGGGAGCTGTTTTTT.

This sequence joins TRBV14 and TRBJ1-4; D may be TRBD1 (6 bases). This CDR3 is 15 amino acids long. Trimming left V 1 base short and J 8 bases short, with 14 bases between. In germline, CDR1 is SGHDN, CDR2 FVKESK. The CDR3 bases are TGTGCCAGCAGCCAAGCCGCGGGGGCTGGGGAAAAACTGTTTTTT. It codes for CASSQAAGAGEKLFF. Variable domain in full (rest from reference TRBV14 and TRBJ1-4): EAGVTQFPSHSVIEKGQTVTLRCDPISGHDNLYWYRRVMGKEIKFLLHFVKESKQDESGMPNNRFLAERTGGTYSTLKVQPAELEDSGVYFCASSQAAGAGEKLFFGSGTQLSVL.

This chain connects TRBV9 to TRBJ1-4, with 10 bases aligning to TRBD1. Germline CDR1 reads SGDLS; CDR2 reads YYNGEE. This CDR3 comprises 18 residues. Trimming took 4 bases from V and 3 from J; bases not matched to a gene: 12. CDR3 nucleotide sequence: TGTGCCAGCAGCCGGACAGGGGGGGTCTATAGGTCTAATGAAAAACTGTTTTTT. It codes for CASSRTGGVYRSNEKLFF.

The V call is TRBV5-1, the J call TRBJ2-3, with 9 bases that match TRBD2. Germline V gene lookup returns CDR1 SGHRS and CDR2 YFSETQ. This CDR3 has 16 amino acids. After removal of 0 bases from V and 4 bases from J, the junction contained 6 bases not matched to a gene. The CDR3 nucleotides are TGCGCCAGCAGCTTGGGGACTAGCGTTGCGGCAGATACGCAGTATTTT. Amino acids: CASSLGTSVAADTQYF.

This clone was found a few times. CDR3 nucleotides: TGTGCCAGTAGGCTACAGGCTCCCGGAAACACCATATATTTT. Translating it yields CASRLQAPGNTIYF. The V gene is TRBV19, the J gene TRBJ1-3; perhaps TRBD1 as D (5 bases). V shed 6 bases and J shed 4 bases, with 13 bases lying between them. Per germline, CDR1 LNHDA and CDR2 SQIVND (reference sequence). The CDR3 extends over 14 amino acids.

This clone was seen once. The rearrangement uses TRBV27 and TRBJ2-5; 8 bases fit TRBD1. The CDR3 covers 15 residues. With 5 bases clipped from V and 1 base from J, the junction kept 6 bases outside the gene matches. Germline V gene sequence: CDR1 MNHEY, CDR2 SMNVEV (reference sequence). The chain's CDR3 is CASSPTQGAQETQYF. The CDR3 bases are TGTGCCAGCAGTCCAACGCAGGGGGCCCAAGAGACCCAGTACTTC.

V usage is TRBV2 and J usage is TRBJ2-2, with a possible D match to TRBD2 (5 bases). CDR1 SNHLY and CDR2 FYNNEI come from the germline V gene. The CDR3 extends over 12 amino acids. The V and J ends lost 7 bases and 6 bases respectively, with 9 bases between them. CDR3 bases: TGTGCCAGCAATACTAGTCCCGGGGAGCTGTTTTTT. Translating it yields CASNTSPGELFF.

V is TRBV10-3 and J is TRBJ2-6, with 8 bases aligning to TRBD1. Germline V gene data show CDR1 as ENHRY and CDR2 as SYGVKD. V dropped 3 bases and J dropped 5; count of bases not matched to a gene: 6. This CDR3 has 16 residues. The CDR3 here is CAISDGQGVWANVLTF. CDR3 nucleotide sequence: TGTGCCATCAGTGACGGACAGGGTGTGTGGGCCAACGTCCTGACTTTC.

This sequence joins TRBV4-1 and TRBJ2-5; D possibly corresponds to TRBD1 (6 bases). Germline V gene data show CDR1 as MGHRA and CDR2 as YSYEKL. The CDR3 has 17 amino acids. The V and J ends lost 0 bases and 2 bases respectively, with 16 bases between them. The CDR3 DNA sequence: TGCGCCAGCAGCCAAGATGAGGCGACAGGACTGCAAGAGACCCAGTACTTC. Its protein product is CASSQDEATGLQETQYF.

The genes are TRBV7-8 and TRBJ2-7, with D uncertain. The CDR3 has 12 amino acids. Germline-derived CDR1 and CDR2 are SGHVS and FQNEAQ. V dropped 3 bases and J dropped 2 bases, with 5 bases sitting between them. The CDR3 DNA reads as TGTGCCAGCAGCTTTAATACCTACGAGCAGTACTTC. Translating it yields CASSFNTYEQYF.

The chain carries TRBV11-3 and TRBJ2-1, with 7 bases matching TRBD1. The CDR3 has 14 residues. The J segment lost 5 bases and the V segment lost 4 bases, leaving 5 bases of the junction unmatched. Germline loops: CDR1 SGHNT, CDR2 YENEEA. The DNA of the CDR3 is TGTGCCAGCAGCTCCTGGGGACAGAACAATGAGCAGTTCTTC. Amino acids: CASSSWGQNNEQFF. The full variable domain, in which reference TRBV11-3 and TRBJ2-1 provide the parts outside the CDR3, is EAGVVQSPRYKIIEKKQPVAFWCNPISGHNTLYWYLQNLGQGPELLIRYENEEAVDDSQLPKDRFSAERLKGVDSTLKIQPAELGDSAVYLCASSSWGQNNEQFFGPGTRLTVL.

The CDR3 sequence is CASSVGTSGGAETQYF. Here the CDR3 DNA reads TGTGCCAGCAGCGTAGGGACTAGCGGGGGGGCAGAGACCCAGTACTTC. The rearrangement joins TRBV9 to TRBJ2-5; 15 bases line up with TRBD2. CDR1 SGDLS and CDR2 YYNGEE come from the germline V gene. This CDR3 has 16 residues. V gave up 0 bases and J gave up 4 bases; unmatched junction bases: 1.

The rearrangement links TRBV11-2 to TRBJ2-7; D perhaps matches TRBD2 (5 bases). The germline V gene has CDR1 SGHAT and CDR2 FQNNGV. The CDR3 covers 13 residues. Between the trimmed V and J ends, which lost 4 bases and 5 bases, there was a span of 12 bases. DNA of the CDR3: TGTGCCAGCAGCTACCTCGGGGTAAACGAGCAGTACTTC. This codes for CASSYLGVNEQYF.

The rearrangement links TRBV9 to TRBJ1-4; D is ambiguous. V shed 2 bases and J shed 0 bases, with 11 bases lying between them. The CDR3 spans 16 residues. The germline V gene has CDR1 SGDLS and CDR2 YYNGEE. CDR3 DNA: TGTGCCAGCAGCGTCGAGGGAGGAGCAACTAATGAAAAACTGTTTTTT. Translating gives CASSVEGGATNEKLFF.

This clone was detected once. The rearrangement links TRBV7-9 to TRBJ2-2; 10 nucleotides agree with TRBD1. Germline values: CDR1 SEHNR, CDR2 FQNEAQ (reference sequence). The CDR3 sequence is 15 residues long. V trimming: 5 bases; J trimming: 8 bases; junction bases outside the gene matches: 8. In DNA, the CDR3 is TGTGCCAGCAGCCTCTGGACAGGGGGATCGGGGGAGCTGTTTTTT. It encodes CASSLWTGGSGELFF.

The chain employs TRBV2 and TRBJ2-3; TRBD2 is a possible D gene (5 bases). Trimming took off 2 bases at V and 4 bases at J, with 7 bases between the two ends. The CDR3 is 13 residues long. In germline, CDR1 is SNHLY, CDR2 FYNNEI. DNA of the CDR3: TGTGCCAGCAGTGAAATCGGGGCAGATACGCAGTATTTT. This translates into CASSEIGADTQYF.

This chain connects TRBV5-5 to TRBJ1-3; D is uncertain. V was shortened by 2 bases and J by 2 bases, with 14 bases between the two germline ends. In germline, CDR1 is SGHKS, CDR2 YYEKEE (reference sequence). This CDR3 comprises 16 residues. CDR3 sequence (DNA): TGTGCCAGCAGCTTTCTGAGAGGGTCTGCTGGAAACACCATATATTTT. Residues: CASSFLRGSAGNTIYF.